This entry features one TCR beta chain sequence. The repertoire was sequenced with immunoSEQ multiplex PCR; TCRdb's copy has only in-frame clones and lacks some. Here the sample spans hundreds of thousands of clones, around 87% being singletons. The data originate from a study of blood T cell repertoires in COVID-19. CDR1 is SQVTM and CDR2 is ANQGSEA in the germline V gene. The CDR3 is made up of 13 amino acids. Between the trimmed V and J ends, which lost 6 bases and 0 bases, there was a span of 6 bases. This chain joins TRBV29-1 and TRBJ2-6; D remains unclear. The clonotype comes from a woman between 35 and 50 years old who had recovered from COVID-19. Input material: peripheral blood. The CDR3 nucleotides read TGCAGCGTGGCCCTCTCTGGGGCCAACGTCCTGACTTTC. It translates to CSVALSGANVLTF.